The 5 T cell receptor beta chains below were found in one sample sequenced in a study of cytomegalovirus exposure and HLA in healthy donors. The study ran its PCR with 60 Vbeta and 13 Jbeta primers. Generated by immunoSEQ multiplex PCR, the TCRdb table keeps only in-frame clones and is missing some. The sample records about 90,000 clones, just under 70% being singletons. Material: PBMCs. The receptors originated from a woman aged 45-60 years in good health and CMV-seropositive.

The J gene is TRBJ1-1, the V gene TRBV29-1, with 8 bases identical to TRBD1. The V segment lost 5 bases and the J segment 4 bases; nucleotides outside the gene matches: 6. CDR1 SQVTM and CDR2 ANQGSEA come from the germline V gene. This CDR3 is built from 13 residues. The CDR3 nucleotides read TGCAGCGTTCAACCCACAGGGGGCACTGAAGCTTTCTTT. Amino acid sequence: CSVQPTGGTEAFF.

The J gene is TRBJ1-2, the V gene TRBV5-6; 8 bases are a match to TRBD1. Germline CDR1 reads SGHDT; CDR2 reads YYEEEE. Trimming removed 2 bases from V and 5 bases from J; junction bases left unmatched: 8. The CDR3 is made up of 15 amino acids. This CDR3 is CASSLPGTGAYGYTF. In nucleotides, the CDR3 is TGTGCCAGCAGCTTACCCGGGACAGGCGCTTATGGCTACACCTTC.

DNA of the CDR3: TGCGCCAGCAGCTTGGAGGGCGGGTTCTACGAGCAGTACTTC. Protein: CASSLEGGFYEQYF. The chain joins TRBV5-1 to TRBJ2-7, with D possibly being TRBD2 (5 bases). V lost 0 bases, J lost 3 bases, and 10 bases lay in between. Germline V CDR1 and CDR2: SGHRS, YFSETQ. The CDR3 contains 14 residues.

CDR3 amino acids: CASSLGQYNTEAFF. The CDR3 DNA reads as TGTGCCAGCAGCCTCGGACAGTACAACACTGAAGCTTTCTTT. The chain carries TRBV5-4 and TRBJ1-1; the D gene is possibly TRBD1 (6 bases). Germline loops: CDR1 SGHNT, CDR2 YYREEE (reference sequence). The CDR3 extends over 14 amino acids. Trimming cost V 4 bases and J 2 bases, with 12 bases left between them.

The chain couples TRBV5-1 to TRBJ2-2; perhaps TRBD1 as D (6 bases). This CDR3 is 15 amino acids long. The ends were cut back, 2 bases at V and 2 bases at J, with 10 bases in the middle. Germline CDR1 SGHRS, CDR2 YFSETQ. CDR3 protein: CASSFGQINTGELFF. In DNA, the CDR3 is TGCGCCAGCAGCTTTGGACAGATTAACACCGGGGAGCTGTTTTTT.